The clone carrying this T cell receptor (beta chain) turned up a few times. In the original analysis: Reference gene primer amplification in the assay estimated nucleated cell counts. Produced via immunoSEQ multiplex PCR; TCRdb's table is partial and in-frame only. V, J and clone size are taken as reported in that table, and D and trimming were inferred from the DNA itself. This sample carries 300,000 or so clones, around 90% of them seen once, and the ten largest clones take 1%. In germline, CDR1 is SNHLY, CDR2 FYNNEI. J was trimmed by 4 bases and V by 4 bases; bases with no gene match: 1. This CDR3 contains 14 residues. These data originate in a study of blood T cell repertoires in COVID-19. Study context: Spain, Italy and the United States supplied samples that represented acute and convalescent COVID-19. PBMCs, B-cell-depleted T cells, or T cells were the source of the cDNA or gDNA that made up the material.

This TCR came from a man between 45 and 60 years old with active or convalescent COVID-19. The sample was peripheral blood. The chain couples TRBV2 to TRBJ2-3; 11 nucleotides align to TRBD2. Written as DNA, the CDR3 is TGTGCCAGCAGTGTTAGCGGGAGGGCAGATACGCAGTATTTT. This encodes CASSVSGRADTQYF.